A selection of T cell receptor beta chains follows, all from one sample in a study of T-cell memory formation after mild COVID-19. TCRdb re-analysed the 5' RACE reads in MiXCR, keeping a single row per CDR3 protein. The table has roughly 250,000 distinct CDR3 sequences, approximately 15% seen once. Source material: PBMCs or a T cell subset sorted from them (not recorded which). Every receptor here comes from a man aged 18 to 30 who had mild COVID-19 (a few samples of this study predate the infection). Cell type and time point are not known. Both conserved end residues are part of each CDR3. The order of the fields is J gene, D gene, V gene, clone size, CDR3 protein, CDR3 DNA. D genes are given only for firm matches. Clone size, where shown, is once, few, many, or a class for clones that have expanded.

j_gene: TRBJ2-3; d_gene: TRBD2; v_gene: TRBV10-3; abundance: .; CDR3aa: CAISDPVGDLAGKRDTQYF; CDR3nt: TGTGCCATCAGTGATCCGGTAGGGGATCTAGCGGGGAAGAGGGATACGCAGTATTTT
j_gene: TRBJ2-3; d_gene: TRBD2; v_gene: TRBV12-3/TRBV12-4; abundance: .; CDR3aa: CASSGLAGDDTSTDTQYF; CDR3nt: TGTGCCAGCAGCGGACTAGCGGGGGACGACACCAGCACAGATACGCAGTATTTT
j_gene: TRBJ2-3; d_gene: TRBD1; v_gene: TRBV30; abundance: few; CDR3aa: CAWNGQGTDTQYF; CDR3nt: TGTGCCTGGAACGGACAGGGCACAGATACGCAGTATTTT
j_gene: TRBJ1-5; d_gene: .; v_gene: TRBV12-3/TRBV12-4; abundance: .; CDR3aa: CASSDYRDNQPQHF; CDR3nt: TGTGCCAGCAGCGACTACAGGGACAATCAGCCCCAGCATTTT
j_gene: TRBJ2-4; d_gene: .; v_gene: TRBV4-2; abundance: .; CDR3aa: CASSHGGGLDIQYF; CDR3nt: TGTGCCAGCAGCCATGGAGGGGGGCTGGACATTCAGTACTTC
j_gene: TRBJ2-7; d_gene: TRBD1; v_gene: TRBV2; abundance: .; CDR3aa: CASSSGTALAYEQYF; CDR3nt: TGTGCCAGCAGTTCCGGGACAGCCTTGGCCTACGAGCAGTACTTC
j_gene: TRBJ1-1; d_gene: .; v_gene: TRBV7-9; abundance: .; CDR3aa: CASSRKQGRTEAFF; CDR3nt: TGTGCCAGCAGCCGTAAACAGGGCCGAACTGAAGCTTTCTTT
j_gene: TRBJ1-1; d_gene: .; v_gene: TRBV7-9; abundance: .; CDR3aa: CASSFPTTGGNTEAFF; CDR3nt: TGTGCCAGCAGCTTTCCGACGACAGGCGGGAACACTGAAGCTTTCTTT
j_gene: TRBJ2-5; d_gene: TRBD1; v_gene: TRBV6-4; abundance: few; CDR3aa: CASSEQGACETQYF; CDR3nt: TGTGCCAGCAGTGAACAGGGGGCATGCGAGACCCAGTACTTC
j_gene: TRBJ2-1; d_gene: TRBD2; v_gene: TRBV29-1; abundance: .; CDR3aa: CSTLGTSGSREQFF; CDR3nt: TGCAGCACCCTGGGTACTAGCGGGAGCAGGGAGCAGTTCTTC
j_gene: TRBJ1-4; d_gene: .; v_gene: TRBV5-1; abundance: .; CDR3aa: CASSFGSNEKLFF; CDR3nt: TGCGCCAGCAGCTTTGGATCGAATGAAAAACTGTTTTTT
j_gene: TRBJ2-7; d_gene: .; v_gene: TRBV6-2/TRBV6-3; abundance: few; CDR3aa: CASRGVAPYTGYEQYF; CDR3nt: TGTGCCAGCAGGGGTGTAGCCCCCTACACCGGCTACGAGCAGTACTTC
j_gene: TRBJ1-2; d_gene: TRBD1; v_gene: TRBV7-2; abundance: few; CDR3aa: CASSLVRDRAYGYTF; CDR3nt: TGTGCCAGCAGCTTAGTGCGGGACAGGGCCTATGGCTACACCTTC
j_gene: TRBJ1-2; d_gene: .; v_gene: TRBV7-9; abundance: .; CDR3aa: CASSLVPGANYGYTF; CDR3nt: TGTGCCAGCAGCTTAGTCCCAGGGGCCAACTATGGCTACACCTTC